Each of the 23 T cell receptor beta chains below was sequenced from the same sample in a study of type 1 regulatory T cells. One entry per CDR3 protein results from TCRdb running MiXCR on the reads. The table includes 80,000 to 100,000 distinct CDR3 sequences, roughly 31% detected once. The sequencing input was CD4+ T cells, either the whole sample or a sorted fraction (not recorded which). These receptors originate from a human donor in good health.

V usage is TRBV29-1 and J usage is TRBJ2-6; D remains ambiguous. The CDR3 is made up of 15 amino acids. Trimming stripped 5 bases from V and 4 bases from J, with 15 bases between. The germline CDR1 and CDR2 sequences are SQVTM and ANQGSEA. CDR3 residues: CSVLGVGRGANVLTF. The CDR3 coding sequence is TGCAGCGTTTTGGGTGTCGGGCGAGGGGCCAACGTCCTGACTTTC. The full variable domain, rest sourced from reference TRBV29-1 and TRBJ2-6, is SAVISQKPSRDICQRGTSLTIQCQVDSQVTMMFWYRQQPGQSLTLIATANQGSEATYESGFVIDKFPISRPNLTFSTLTVSNMSPEDSSIYLCSVLGVGRGANVLTFGAGSRLTVL.

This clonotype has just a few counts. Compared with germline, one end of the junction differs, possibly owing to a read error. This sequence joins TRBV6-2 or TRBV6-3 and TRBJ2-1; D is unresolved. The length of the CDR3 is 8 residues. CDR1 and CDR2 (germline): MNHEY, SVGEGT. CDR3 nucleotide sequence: TGCCCGAGGAATGAGCAGTTCTTC. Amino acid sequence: CPRNEQFF.

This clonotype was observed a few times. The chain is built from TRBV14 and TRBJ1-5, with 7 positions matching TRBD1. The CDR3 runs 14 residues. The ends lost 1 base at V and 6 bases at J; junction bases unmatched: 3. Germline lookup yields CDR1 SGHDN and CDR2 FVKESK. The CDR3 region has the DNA TGTGCCAGCAGCCAAGCAGGGGGGGGTCAGCCCCAGCATTTT. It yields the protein CASSQAGGGQPQHF.

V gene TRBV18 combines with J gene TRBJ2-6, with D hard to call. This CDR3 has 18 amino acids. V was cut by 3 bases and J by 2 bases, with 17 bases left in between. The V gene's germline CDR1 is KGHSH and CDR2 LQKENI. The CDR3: CASSPLGPPNPGANVLTF. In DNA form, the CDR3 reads TGTGCCAGCTCACCGCTCGGACCACCTAACCCTGGGGCCAACGTCCTGACTTTC.

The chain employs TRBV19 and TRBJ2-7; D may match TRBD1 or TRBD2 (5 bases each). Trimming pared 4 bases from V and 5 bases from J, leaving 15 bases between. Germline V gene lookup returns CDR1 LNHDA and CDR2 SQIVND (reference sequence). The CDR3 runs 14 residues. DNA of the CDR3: TGTGCCAGTAGTACACCGGGGCCTTCGGACGAGCAGTACTTC. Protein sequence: CASSTPGPSDEQYF.

CDR3 nucleotide sequence: TGCAGTGCTAGGGACAAACAGGGTTCCCACGAGCAGTACTTC. Translated, it gives CSARDKQGSHEQYF. The chain uses TRBV20-1 and TRBJ2-7, with D tentatively TRBD1 (6 bases). The CDR3 sequence is 14 residues long. Germline V gives CDR1 DFQATT, CDR2 SNEGSKA (reference sequence). The V gene lost 3 bases and the J gene lost 5 bases, with 17 bases spanning the gap.

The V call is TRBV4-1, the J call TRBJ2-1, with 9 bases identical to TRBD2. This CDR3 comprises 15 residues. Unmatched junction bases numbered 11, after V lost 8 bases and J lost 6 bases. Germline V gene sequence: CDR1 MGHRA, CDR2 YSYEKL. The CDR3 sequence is CASLDGSGRSNEQFF. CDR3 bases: TGCGCCAGCCTCGATGGGAGCGGGAGGAGCAATGAGCAGTTCTTC.

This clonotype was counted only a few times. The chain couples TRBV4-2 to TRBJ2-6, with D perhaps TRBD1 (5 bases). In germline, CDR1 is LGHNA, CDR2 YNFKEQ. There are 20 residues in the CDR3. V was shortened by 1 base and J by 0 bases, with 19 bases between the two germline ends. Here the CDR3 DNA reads TGTGCCAGCAGCCAAGTTCCGGCAGGGCTCTTGGGCTCTGGGGCCAACGTCCTGACTTTC. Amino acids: CASSQVPAGLLGSGANVLTF.

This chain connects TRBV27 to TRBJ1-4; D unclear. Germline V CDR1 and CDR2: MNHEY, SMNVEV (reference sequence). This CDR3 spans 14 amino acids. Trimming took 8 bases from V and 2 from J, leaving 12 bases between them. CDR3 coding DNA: TGTGCCAGCGGATACAGAGAGACTAATGAAAAACTGTTTTTT. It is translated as CASGYRETNEKLFF.

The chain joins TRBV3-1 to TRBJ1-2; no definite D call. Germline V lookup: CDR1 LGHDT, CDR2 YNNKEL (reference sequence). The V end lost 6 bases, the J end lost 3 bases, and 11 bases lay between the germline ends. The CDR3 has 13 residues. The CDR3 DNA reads TGTGCCAGCAGAAGGACGGGAGACTATGGCTACACCTTC. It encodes CASRRTGDYGYTF.

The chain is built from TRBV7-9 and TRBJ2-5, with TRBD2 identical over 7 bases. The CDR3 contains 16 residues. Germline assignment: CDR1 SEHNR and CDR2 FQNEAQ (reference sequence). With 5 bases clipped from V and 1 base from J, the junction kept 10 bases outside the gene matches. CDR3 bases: TGTGCCAGCAGCAGAGGGGACTACAGATTCCAAGAGACCCAGTACTTC. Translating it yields CASSRGDYRFQETQYF.

The CDR3 DNA reads TGTGCCAGCAGCATAGAGGGAGAGACCCAGTACTTC. It encodes CASSIEGETQYF. This chain links TRBV6-5 with TRBJ2-5, with D possibly being TRBD2 (5 bases). The CDR3 is 12 amino acids. V was shortened by 6 bases and J by 4 bases, with 9 bases between the two germline ends. Germline V CDR1 and CDR2: MNHEY, SVGAGI.

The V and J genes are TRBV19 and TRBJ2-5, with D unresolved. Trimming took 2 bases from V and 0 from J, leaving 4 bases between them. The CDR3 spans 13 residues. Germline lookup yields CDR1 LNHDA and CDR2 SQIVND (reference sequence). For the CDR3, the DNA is TGTGCCAGTAGTATAACGGACCAAGAGACCCAGTACTTC. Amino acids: CASSITDQETQYF. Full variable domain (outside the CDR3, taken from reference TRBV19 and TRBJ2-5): DGGITQSPKYLFRKEGQNVTLSCEQNLNHDAMYWYRQDPGQGLRLIYYSQIVNDFQKGDIAEGYSVSREKKESFPLTVTSAQKNPTAFYLCASSITDQETQYFGPGTRLLVL.

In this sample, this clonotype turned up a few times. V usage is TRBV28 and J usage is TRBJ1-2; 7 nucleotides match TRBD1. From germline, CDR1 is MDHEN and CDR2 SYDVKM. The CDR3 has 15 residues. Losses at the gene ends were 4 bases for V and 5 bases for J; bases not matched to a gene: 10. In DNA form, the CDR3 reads TGTGCCAGCAGTTCGCCGTCGGGGGACAGATATGGCTACACCTTC. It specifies CASSSPSGDRYGYTF.

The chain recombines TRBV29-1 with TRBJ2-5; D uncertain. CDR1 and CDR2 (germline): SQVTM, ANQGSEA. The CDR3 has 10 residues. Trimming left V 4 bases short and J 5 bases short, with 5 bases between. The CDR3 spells CSVVGETQYF. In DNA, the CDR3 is TGCAGCGTTGTAGGCGAGACCCAGTACTTC. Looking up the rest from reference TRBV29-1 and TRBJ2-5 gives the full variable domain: SAVISQKPSRDICQRGTSLTIQCQVDSQVTMMFWYRQQPGQSLTLIATANQGSEATYESGFVIDKFPISRPNLTFSTLTVSNMSPEDSSIYLCSVVGETQYFGPGTRLLVL.

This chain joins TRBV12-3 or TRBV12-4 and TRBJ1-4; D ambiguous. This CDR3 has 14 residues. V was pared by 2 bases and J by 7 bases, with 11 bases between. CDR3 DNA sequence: TGTGCCAGCAGTTTATCTGACGACGGTGAAAAACTGTTTTTT. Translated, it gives CASSLSDDGEKLFF.

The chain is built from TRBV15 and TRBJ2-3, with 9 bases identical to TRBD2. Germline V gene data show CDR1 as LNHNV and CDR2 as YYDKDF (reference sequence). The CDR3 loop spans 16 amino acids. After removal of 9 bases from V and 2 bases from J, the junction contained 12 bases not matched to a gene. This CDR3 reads CATRIAAGGVTDTQYF. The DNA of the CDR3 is TGTGCCACAAGAATAGCGGCGGGAGGGGTCACAGATACGCAGTATTTT.

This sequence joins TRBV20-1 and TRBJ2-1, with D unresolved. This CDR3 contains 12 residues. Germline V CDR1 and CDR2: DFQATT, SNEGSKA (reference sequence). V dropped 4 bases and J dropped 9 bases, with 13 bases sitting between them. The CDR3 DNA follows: TGCAGTGCTACGGACGAGAGCTTTGAGCAGTTCTTC. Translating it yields CSATDESFEQFF.

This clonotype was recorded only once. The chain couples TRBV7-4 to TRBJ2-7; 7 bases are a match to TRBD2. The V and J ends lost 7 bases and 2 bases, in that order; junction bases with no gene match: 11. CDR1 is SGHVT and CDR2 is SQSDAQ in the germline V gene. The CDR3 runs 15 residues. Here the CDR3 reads CASTTPGGQTYEQYF. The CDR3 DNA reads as TGTGCCAGCACCACACCGGGAGGACAAACCTACGAGCAGTACTTC.

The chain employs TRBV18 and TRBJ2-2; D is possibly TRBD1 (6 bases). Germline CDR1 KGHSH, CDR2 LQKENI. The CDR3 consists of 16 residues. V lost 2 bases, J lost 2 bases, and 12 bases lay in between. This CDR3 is CASSPRGNDNTGELFF. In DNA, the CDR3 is TGTGCCAGCTCACCAAGGGGGAATGACAACACCGGGGAGCTGTTTTTT.

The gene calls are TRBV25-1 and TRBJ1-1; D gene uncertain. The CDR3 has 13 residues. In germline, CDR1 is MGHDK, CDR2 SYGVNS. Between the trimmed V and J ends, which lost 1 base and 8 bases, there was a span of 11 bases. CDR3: CASSEFSVNEAFF. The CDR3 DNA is TGTGCCAGCAGTGAATTTAGCGTGAACGAAGCTTTCTTT. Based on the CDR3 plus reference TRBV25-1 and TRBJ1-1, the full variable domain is EADIYQTPRYLVIGTGKKITLECSQTMGHDKMYWYQQDPGMELHLIHYSYGVNSTEKGDLSSESTVSRIRTEHFPLTLESARPSHTSQYLCASSEFSVNEAFFGQGTRLTVV.

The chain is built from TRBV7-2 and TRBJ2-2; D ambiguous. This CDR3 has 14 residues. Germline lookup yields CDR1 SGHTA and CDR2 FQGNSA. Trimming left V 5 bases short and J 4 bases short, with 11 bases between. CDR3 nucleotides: TGTGCCAGCAGCCGGATGCAGACCACCGGGGAGCTGTTTTTT. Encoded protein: CASSRMQTTGELFF.

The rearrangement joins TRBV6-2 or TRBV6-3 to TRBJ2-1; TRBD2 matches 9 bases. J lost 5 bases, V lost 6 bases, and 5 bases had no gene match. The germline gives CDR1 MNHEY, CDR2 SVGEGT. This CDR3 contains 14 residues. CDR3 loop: CASRLAGANNEQFF. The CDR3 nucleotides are TGTGCCAGCAGGTTAGCGGGAGCGAACAATGAGCAGTTCTTC.